The 14 T cell receptor beta chains listed next were all sequenced from one sample in a study of human T cells and chemical hapten exposure. The sample's time point: pre-sensitization, week 0. Treatment here: therapeutic diphenylcyclopropenone sensitization with weekly scalp DPC. TCRdb independently ran MiXCR on the RACE reads; one entry per CDR3 protein. The sample has around 380,000 distinct CDR3 sequences, 4.5% to 5.5% seen once. The source material was whole blood, sampled in connection with sensitization to the hapten diphenylcyclopropenone (DPC). The receptors originated from a woman aged 18-35 years with alopecia areata. Some clones in this sample may be carry-over from other donors' samples.

Many counts were recorded for this clonotype. The V gene is TRBV7-8, the J gene TRBJ2-3, with D perhaps TRBD2 (7 bases). The CDR3 is 17 amino acids. Germline CDR1 reads SGHVS; CDR2 reads FQNEAQ. V shed 3 bases and J shed 3 bases, with 19 bases lying between them. The CDR3 DNA sequence: TGTGCCAGCAGCTTCCCCTCCAACGGGGGGCGAACAGATACGCAGTATTTT. Translating it yields CASSFPSNGGRTDTQYF.

In this sample, this clonotype turned up many times. The V and J genes are TRBV3-1 and TRBJ2-3, with D unresolved. The CDR3 loop spans 14 amino acids. V lost 1 base and J 4 bases, leaving 9 bases between the germline ends. Germline CDR1 is LGHDT and CDR2 is YNNKEL (reference sequence). In nucleotides, the CDR3 is TGTGCCAGCAGCCAAGCCGGAAGCTCAGATACGCAGTATTTT. Amino acids: CASSQAGSSDTQYF.

In its sample, this clonotype was seen a few times. V usage is TRBV20-1 and J usage is TRBJ1-2; TRBD1 is a possible D gene (6 bases). This CDR3 spans 14 amino acids. The V end lost 2 bases, the J end lost 2 bases, and 12 bases lay between the germline ends. The germline CDR1 and CDR2 sequences are DFQATT and SNEGSKA (reference sequence). In DNA, the CDR3 is TGCAGTGCTAGACAACAGGGCATCAACTATGGCTACACCTTC. Translation gives CSARQQGINYGYTF.

This clonotype was recorded at least ten times. This chain uses TRBV7-2 with TRBJ1-1, with 8 bases aligning to TRBD1. V shed 5 bases and J 3 bases; nucleotides not matched to a gene: 5. CDR1 and CDR2 from the germline V gene are SGHTA and FQGNSA. The CDR3 totals 14 residues. This CDR3 reads CASSLRGLYTEAFF. CDR3 DNA: TGTGCCAGCAGCCTCAGGGGGCTGTACACTGAAGCTTTCTTT.

This clonotype was seen many times. This chain uses TRBV5-1 with TRBJ2-3; 12 nucleotides agree with TRBD2. V shed 4 bases and J 3 bases; nucleotides not matched to a gene: 12. Germline values: CDR1 SGHRS, CDR2 YFSETQ. CDR3 length: 18 residues. The CDR3 bases are TGCGCCAGCAGCCTCTCTAGCGGGGGGGCCATGGGAACAGATACGCAGTATTTT. It translates to CASSLSSGGAMGTDTQYF.

This clonotype was seen repeatedly, ten times or more. This rearrangement joins TRBV7-4 to TRBJ2-7, with 8 bases matching TRBD1. V was pared by 7 bases and J by 1 base, with 6 bases of the junction left unmatched. This CDR3 has 14 amino acids. Germline V gives CDR1 SGHVT, CDR2 SQSDAQ. For the CDR3, the DNA is TGTGCCAGCAACCTTTGGACAGGGTCCTACGAGCAGTACTTC. Amino acids: CASNLWTGSYEQYF.

V is TRBV6-5 and J is TRBJ1-1; no firm D call. The germline CDR1 and CDR2 sequences are MNHEY and SVGAGI. CDR3 length: 15 amino acids. V lost 0 bases and J lost 0, with 8 bases in between. The DNA for the CDR3 is TGTGCCAGCAGTTACTCCGCCTTAATGAACACTGAAGCTTTCTTT. The encoded protein is CASSYSALMNTEAFF.

J is TRBJ2-2 and V is TRBV5-4; D is possibly TRBD1 (5 bases). The V end lost 4 bases, the J end lost 10 bases, and 14 bases lay between the germline ends. Looked up from germline, CDR1 is SGHNT and CDR2 is YYREEE (reference sequence). There are 13 residues in the CDR3. CDR3 sequence: CASSTTLGAELFF. DNA of the CDR3: TGTGCCAGCAGCACCACCCTAGGGGCGGAGCTGTTTTTT. Full variable domain (missing parts from reference TRBV5-4 and TRBJ2-2): ETGVTQSPTHLIKTRGQQVTLRCSSQSGHNTVSWYQQALGQGPQFIFQYYREEENGRGNFPPRFSGLQFPNYSSELNVNALELDDSALYLCASSTTLGAELFFGEGSRLTVL.

The J gene is TRBJ1-1, the V gene TRBV5-6; no definite D call. The CDR3 spans 13 residues. Germline V gene lookup returns CDR1 SGHDT and CDR2 YYEEEE. The V and J ends lost 4 bases and 4 bases respectively, with 11 bases between them. CDR3 protein: CASSPGARTEAFF. In DNA form, the CDR3 reads TGTGCCAGCAGCCCGGGTGCGCGCACTGAAGCTTTCTTT.

This clonotype showed up just a few times. The J gene is TRBJ1-2, the V gene TRBV6-5; D is perhaps TRBD1 (6 bases). CDR1 MNHEY and CDR2 SVGAGI come from the germline V gene. The CDR3 is made up of 13 amino acids. Trimming removed 11 bases at V and 2 bases at J, with 15 bases between. The CDR3 DNA sequence: TGTGCCGCACAAAGGACAGTAAACTATGGCTACACCTTC. Protein: CAAQRTVNYGYTF.

In this sample, this clonotype turned up a few times. The chain has TRBV18 and TRBJ2-7; 7 nucleotides line up with TRBD1. The ends lost 3 bases at V and 4 bases at J; junction bases unmatched: 6. The CDR3 consists of 14 residues. Germline CDR1 and CDR2: KGHSH and LQKENI. The DNA of the CDR3 is TGTGCCAGCTCACCCCAGGGGGTGGCATACGAGCAGTACTTC. Protein: CASSPQGVAYEQYF.

This clonotype was recorded at least ten times. The J gene is TRBJ1-2, the V gene TRBV7-2; D remains ambiguous. CDR1 is SGHTA and CDR2 is FQGNSA in the germline V gene. There are 10 residues in the CDR3. V was cut by 4 bases and J by 3 bases, with 0 bases left in between. The CDR3 here is CASSYYGYTF. CDR3 DNA: TGTGCCAGCAGCTACTATGGCTACACCTTC.

V usage is TRBV10-3 and J usage is TRBJ2-7; D is perhaps TRBD2 (6 bases). Germline V gene sequence: CDR1 ENHRY, CDR2 SYGVKD. The CDR3 sequence is 12 residues long. V lost 5 bases and J 6 bases, leaving 11 bases between the germline ends. The CDR3 reads CAISPQAGEQYF. The CDR3 DNA reads TGTGCCATCAGTCCCCAAGCGGGCGAGCAGTACTTC.

In this sample, this clonotype turned up a few times. The chain couples TRBV27 to TRBJ2-5, with D possibly being TRBD2 (6 bases). CDR3 size: 13 residues. Trimming cost V 3 bases and J 7 bases, with 12 bases left between them. CDR1 and CDR2 from the germline V gene are MNHEY and SMNVEV (reference sequence). CDR3: CASSLWTEGTQYF. CDR3 DNA: TGTGCCAGCAGTTTGTGGACGGAGGGGACCCAGTACTTC.